A selection of T cell receptor beta chains follows, all from one sample in a study of human T cells and chemical hapten exposure. TCRdb itself ran the RACE reads through MiXCR, one entry per CDR3 protein. The data show 95,000 to 150,000 distinct CDR3 sequences, roughly an eighth seen once. The sample in question was whole blood, obtained in connection with sensitization to the hapten diphenylcyclopropenone (DPC). The receptors derive from a man between 18 and 29 years old with alopecia areata. Some clones in this sample may be carry-over from other donors' samples. Each CDR3 is given with its conserved first and last residue. A D gene is named only where the DNA matches it firmly. Clone size is given for some rows only: seen once, a few or many times, or a class if the clone is expanded.

j_gene: TRBJ1-2; v_gene: TRBV10-3; abundance: NA; d_gene: TRBD1; CDR3nt: TGTGCCATCAGTGAGTCGAAGGGGGCGGAAGATGGCTACACCTTC; CDR3aa: CAISESKGAEDGYTF
j_gene: TRBJ2-2; v_gene: TRBV6-2/TRBV6-3; abundance: NA; d_gene: NA; CDR3nt: TGTGCCAGCAGTCGTACCCACTCGACAGTCGCCGGGGAGCTGTTTTTT; CDR3aa: CASSRTHSTVAGELFF
j_gene: TRBJ2-1; v_gene: TRBV5-5; abundance: few; d_gene: TRBD2; CDR3nt: TGTGCCAGCAGCATACTAGCGGGGGATTACAATGAGCAGTTCTTC; CDR3aa: CASSILAGDYNEQFF
j_gene: TRBJ2-3; v_gene: TRBV7-6; abundance: NA; d_gene: TRBD2; CDR3nt: TGTGCCAGCAGCTTAGTGACTAGCGGGGTTTCAGATACGCAGTATTTT; CDR3aa: CASSLVTSGVSDTQYF
j_gene: TRBJ1-2; v_gene: TRBV27; abundance: NA; d_gene: TRBD1; CDR3nt: TGTGCCAGCAGTTTATCAACAGGGGAAGTCTATGGCTACACCTTC; CDR3aa: CASSLSTGEVYGYTF
j_gene: TRBJ2-3; v_gene: TRBV7-3; abundance: many; d_gene: TRBD2; CDR3nt: TGTGCCAGCAGCCCTGGACTAGCTAGCTTAAGCACAGATACGCAGTATTTT; CDR3aa: CASSPGLASLSTDTQYF
j_gene: TRBJ1-2; v_gene: TRBV5-1; abundance: few; d_gene: NA; CDR3nt: TGCGCCAGCAGCTTACCAGGGGACGACTATGGCTACACCTTC; CDR3aa: CASSLPGDDYGYTF
j_gene: TRBJ2-2; v_gene: TRBV11-2; abundance: few; d_gene: NA; CDR3nt: TGTGCCAGCAGCTCGCCGAGGGCCACCGGGGAGCTGTTTTTT; CDR3aa: CASSSPRATGELFF
j_gene: TRBJ1-6; v_gene: TRBV20-1; abundance: many; d_gene: NA; CDR3nt: TGCAGTGCTAGTGGTGGTGGCGGTAATTCACCCCTCCACTTT; CDR3aa: CSASGGGGNSPLHF
j_gene: TRBJ2-1; v_gene: TRBV4-1; abundance: NA; d_gene: TRBD2; CDR3nt: TGCGCCAGCAGCCCCGGGGGGGCCAAAAGGAATGAGCAGTTCTTC; CDR3aa: CASSPGGAKRNEQFF
j_gene: TRBJ1-5; v_gene: TRBV6-5; abundance: NA; d_gene: NA; CDR3nt: TGTGCCAGCAGTATACAGGGATGGGGTCAGCCCCAGCATTTT; CDR3aa: CASSIQGWGQPQHF
j_gene: TRBJ2-7; v_gene: TRBV11-2; abundance: few; d_gene: NA; CDR3nt: TGTGCCAGCAGCTCGAGGACAGCTGTGGGGGGGTTCTACGAGCAGTACTTC; CDR3aa: CASSSRTAVGGFYEQYF
j_gene: TRBJ2-2; v_gene: TRBV19; abundance: NA; d_gene: NA; CDR3nt: TGTGCCAGTAGAGGGGCAGCCTTCACCGGGGAGCTGTTTTTT; CDR3aa: CASRGAAFTGELFF
j_gene: TRBJ2-7; v_gene: TRBV5-1; abundance: many; d_gene: NA; CDR3nt: TGCGCCAGCAGCTTCGACACCCCCGAGCAGTACTTC; CDR3aa: CASSFDTPEQYF
j_gene: TRBJ1-6; v_gene: TRBV9; abundance: few; d_gene: NA; CDR3nt: TGTGCCAGCAGTCGGGGGCCCGATAATTCACCCCTCCACTTT; CDR3aa: CASSRGPDNSPLHF
j_gene: TRBJ1-2; v_gene: TRBV6-2/TRBV6-3; abundance: few; d_gene: NA; CDR3nt: TGTGCCAGCAATCCAACGGGAAACTATGGCTACACCTTC; CDR3aa: CASNPTGNYGYTF
j_gene: TRBJ1-1; v_gene: TRBV6-5; abundance: NA; d_gene: NA; CDR3nt: TGTGCCACCCTCCGACAGAACACTGAAGCTTTCTTT; CDR3aa: CATLRQNTEAFF
j_gene: TRBJ2-3; v_gene: TRBV5-6; abundance: few; d_gene: TRBD1; CDR3nt: TGTGCCAGCAGCCGGGGGACAGGAAGCCGCACAGATACGCAGTATTTT; CDR3aa: CASSRGTGSRTDTQYF
j_gene: TRBJ2-1; v_gene: TRBV7-2; abundance: NA; d_gene: TRBD2; CDR3nt: TGTGCCAGCAGCTCCCGGGACTACTCCTACAATGAGCAGTTCTTC; CDR3aa: CASSSRDYSYNEQFF
j_gene: TRBJ1-1; v_gene: TRBV4-1; abundance: NA; d_gene: NA; CDR3nt: TGCGCCAGCAGAAGATTAGAAAGCCCTGAAGCTTTCTTT; CDR3aa: CASRRLESPEAFF
j_gene: TRBJ2-7; v_gene: TRBV7-2; abundance: NA; d_gene: NA; CDR3nt: TGTGCCAGCAGCTTAGATACCCTGCGGGACAGAGAACCATACGAGCAGTACTTC; CDR3aa: CASSLDTLRDREPYEQYF
j_gene: TRBJ2-3; v_gene: TRBV6-5; abundance: few; d_gene: NA; CDR3nt: TGTGCCAGCAGGCTGGGGGTCGCAGATACGCAGTATTTT; CDR3aa: CASRLGVADTQYF
j_gene: TRBJ1-4; v_gene: TRBV28; abundance: NA; d_gene: NA; CDR3nt: TGTGCCAGCAGTCTCATGGCCCGCCGGAGACTGTTTTTT; CDR3aa: CASSLMARRRLFF
j_gene: TRBJ2-1; v_gene: TRBV29-1; abundance: once; d_gene: TRBD1; CDR3nt: TGCAGCGTTGAACGGACAGGGGGCACGAATGAGCAGTTCTTC; CDR3aa: CSVERTGGTNEQFF
j_gene: TRBJ2-1; v_gene: TRBV10-1; abundance: NA; d_gene: NA; CDR3nt: TGCGCCAGCAGCCCACATAGGGGGAATGAGCAGTTCTTC; CDR3aa: CASSPHRGNEQFF
j_gene: TRBJ2-7; v_gene: TRBV29-1; abundance: few; d_gene: TRBD1; CDR3nt: TGCAGCGCCGACAGGGGGGCCGAGCAGTACTTC; CDR3aa: CSADRGAEQYF
j_gene: TRBJ2-3; v_gene: TRBV7-2; abundance: many; d_gene: NA; CDR3nt: TGTGCCAGCAGCTTGTCGGGTTTGACAGATACGCAGTATTTT; CDR3aa: CASSLSGLTDTQYF
j_gene: TRBJ2-3; v_gene: TRBV5-6; abundance: NA; d_gene: NA; CDR3nt: TGTGCCAGCAGCTTGGCCGGGAAGGGCACAGATACGCAGTATTTT; CDR3aa: CASSLAGKGTDTQYF
j_gene: TRBJ2-7; v_gene: TRBV11-1; abundance: few; d_gene: NA; CDR3nt: TGTGCCAGCAGCTTAACCGGCGGGATGGGGGGCGAGCAGTACTTC; CDR3aa: CASSLTGGMGGEQYF
j_gene: TRBJ1-4; v_gene: TRBV6-5; abundance: NA; d_gene: NA; CDR3nt: TGTGCCAGCAGGCGTGAAAAACTGTTTTTT; CDR3aa: CASRREKLFF
j_gene: TRBJ1-1; v_gene: TRBV5-5; abundance: NA; d_gene: NA; CDR3nt: TGTGCCAGCACAAAGAACACTGAAGCTTTCTTT; CDR3aa: CASTKNTEAFF
j_gene: TRBJ2-7; v_gene: TRBV6-2/TRBV6-3; abundance: NA; d_gene: NA; CDR3nt: TGTGCCAGCAGTTACTCTTGGACAGATTACGAGCAGTACTTC; CDR3aa: CASSYSWTDYEQYF
j_gene: TRBJ2-5; v_gene: TRBV3-1; abundance: few; d_gene: NA; CDR3nt: TGTGCCAGCAGCCCTCCAGGGGCGTCAGAGACCCAGTACTTC; CDR3aa: CASSPPGASETQYF
j_gene: TRBJ2-5; v_gene: TRBV4-3; abundance: NA; d_gene: TRBD2; CDR3nt: TGCGCCAGCAGCCACGGACTAGCGGGGGATCAAGAGACCCAGTACTTC; CDR3aa: CASSHGLAGDQETQYF
j_gene: TRBJ2-3; v_gene: TRBV20-1; abundance: NA; d_gene: TRBD2; CDR3nt: TGCAGTGCTAGTGGCGGGGGGTCCACAGATACGCAGTATTTT; CDR3aa: CSASGGGSTDTQYF
j_gene: TRBJ1-6; v_gene: TRBV4-2; abundance: few; d_gene: NA; CDR3nt: TGTGCCAGCAGTCCCGAGGGTAGGGACGGATATTCACCCCTCCACTTT; CDR3aa: CASSPEGRDGYSPLHF
j_gene: TRBJ1-5; v_gene: TRBV20-1; abundance: few; d_gene: TRBD1; CDR3nt: TGCAGTGCTAGCTGGACAGGGGGCCGGAATCAGCCCCAGCATTTT; CDR3aa: CSASWTGGRNQPQHF
j_gene: TRBJ2-1; v_gene: TRBV11-2; abundance: few; d_gene: NA; CDR3nt: TGTGCCAGCAGTGGAGGGTCCTACAATGAGCAGTTCTTC; CDR3aa: CASSGGSYNEQFF
j_gene: TRBJ2-7; v_gene: TRBV4-1; abundance: few; d_gene: NA; CDR3nt: TGCGCCAGCAGCCAAGTGGCTAGCCGACCCTACGAGCAGTACTTC; CDR3aa: CASSQVASRPYEQYF
j_gene: TRBJ1-1; v_gene: TRBV7-8; abundance: NA; d_gene: NA; CDR3nt: TGTGCCAGCGGGTTTGGGAGGGAAGCTTTCTTT; CDR3aa: CASGFGREAFF
j_gene: TRBJ2-3; v_gene: TRBV7-3; abundance: few; d_gene: TRBD2; CDR3nt: TGTGCCAGCAGCCCTGGGACTAGCGGGGGAGATACGCAGTATTTT; CDR3aa: CASSPGTSGGDTQYF